This T cell receptor beta chain was identified during a study of breast tumors, draining lymph nodes, adjacent tissues. Whole-study results and caveats: Compared with basal-like, luminal-like tumors shared significantly more repertoire with nontumor tissue. Tumor TCR diversity was below lymph nodes but above nontumor tissue. Tumor T cell lymph node origin was a supported hypothesis, not proven. Findings are consistent with lymph node origin and intratumoral expansion of most tumor T cells.

The germline gives CDR1 WNHNN, CDR2 SYGVQD (reference sequence). The CDR3 spans 15 residues. With 3 bases clipped from V and 6 bases from J, the junction kept 3 bases outside the gene matches. On this clonotype itself: Its antigen remains unidentified.

TCRdb fed the multiplex PCR reads into MiXCR, producing one record per CDR3 protein. The profile shows over 10,000 distinct CDR3 sequences, about 70% of them singletons. Sample: tumor-adjacent breast tissue. The TCR was taken from a female donor with breast cancer. Some clones in this sample may be carry-over from other donors' samples. This chain connects TRBV10-1 to TRBJ2-1; TRBD2 agrees at 12 bases. DNA for the CDR3: TGCGCCAGCAGTGACCAGGGACTAGCGGGCAATGAGCAGTTCTTC. Translation gives CASSDQGLAGNEQFF.